The 20 T cell receptor beta chains in this list originate from one sample, sequenced in a study of neurological immune-mediated disorders. TCRdb analysed the 5' RACE reads with MiXCR anew, one entry per CDR3 protein. The sample shows 95,000 to 150,000 distinct CDR3 sequences, roughly 3.2% of them seen only once. Material: PBMCs. All receptors derive from a woman in her twenties or thirties with multiple sclerosis.

This clonotype was counted at least ten times. V usage is TRBV4-3 and J usage is TRBJ2-7; maybe TRBD1 (5 bases). With 3 bases removed from V and 6 bases from J, the gap between germline ends came to 18 bases. The CDR3 length is 15 residues. Germline CDR1 is LGHNA and CDR2 is YSLEER. CDR3 nucleotide sequence: TGCGCCAGCAGCCAGATACGAAAACCAGGGTTCGAGCAGTACTTC. This encodes CASSQIRKPGFEQYF.

This clonotype came up many times. The chain uses TRBV29-1 and TRBJ1-2; the D is unclear. Germline CDR1 SQVTM, CDR2 ANQGSEA. V gave up 4 bases and J gave up 4 bases, with 16 bases separating them. The CDR3 has 14 residues. CDR3 DNA sequence: TGCAGCGTTGGCACGCAGGTGTCGGGCTATGGCTACACCTTC. Translating it yields CSVGTQVSGYGYTF.

This clonotype has a count of ten or more. The gene calls are TRBV7-9 and TRBJ1-3, with 7 positions matching TRBD1. V was clipped by 8 bases and J by 3 bases; unmatched bases: 10. The germline gives CDR1 SEHNR, CDR2 FQNEAQ (reference sequence). The CDR3 extends over 15 amino acids. CDR3 nucleotide sequence: TGTGCCAGCCGAGGGAGGGGGCCTCGTGGAAACACCATATATTTT. Translating gives CASRGRGPRGNTIYF. Based on the CDR3 plus reference TRBV7-9 and TRBJ1-3, the full variable domain is DTGVSQNPRHKITKRGQNVTFRCDPISEHNRLYWYRQTLGQGPEFLTYFQNEAQLEKSRLLSDRFSAERPKGSFSTLEIQRTEQGDSAMYLCASRGRGPRGNTIYFGEGSWLTVV.

This clonotype was counted ten times or more. The J gene is TRBJ2-3, the V gene TRBV4-3, with unresolved D. CDR3 size: 14 residues. Germline CDR1 reads LGHNA; CDR2 reads YSLEER. The V gene lost 0 bases and the J gene lost 2 bases, with 6 bases spanning the gap. CDR3: CASSQDDSTDTQYF. The CDR3 bases are TGCGCCAGCAGCCAAGATGACTCCACAGATACGCAGTATTTT.

The chain is built from TRBV12-3 or TRBV12-4 and TRBJ1-6, with 8 bases that match TRBD1. V lost 6 bases and J lost 7; bases outside the gene matches: 17. This CDR3 contains 18 residues. For the CDR3, the DNA is TGTGCCAGCAGCCCGGCAGGGGGCGACCATAGGCGAAATTCACCCCTCCACTTT. Translation: CASSPAGGDHRRNSPLHF.

The sample holds a few counts of this clonotype. The chain employs TRBV6-1 and TRBJ2-3, with a possible D match to TRBD2 (6 bases). This CDR3 contains 12 residues. V was clipped by 11 bases and J by 4 bases, with 13 bases between them. CDR1 is MNHNS and CDR2 is SASEGT in the germline V gene. CDR3 loop: CAGAGSPDTQYF. CDR3 in DNA: TGTGCCGGTGCCGGGAGCCCAGATACGCAGTATTTT.

This clonotype was found many times. The chain is built from TRBV15 and TRBJ2-1, with a weak D call TRBD2 (5 bases). The CDR3 spans 12 residues. Per germline, CDR1 LNHNV and CDR2 YYDKDF (reference sequence). Trimming pared 0 bases from V and 9 bases from J, leaving 6 bases between. As DNA, the CDR3 is TGTGCCACCAGCAGAGATGAGGGTGAGCAGTTCTTC. It specifies CATSRDEGEQFF. The entire variable domain, with the rest obtained from reference TRBV15 and TRBJ2-1, is as follows: DAMVIQNPRYQVTQFGKPVTLSCSQTLNHNVMYWYQQKSSQAPKLLFHYYDKDFNNEADTPDNFQSRRPNTSFCFLDIRSPGLGDTAMYLCATSRDEGEQFFGPGTRLTVL.

This chain joins TRBV7-9 and TRBJ2-7, with 9 bases identical to TRBD1. V lost 2 bases and J lost 2; bases outside the gene matches: 7. The CDR3 contains 16 residues. The germline gives CDR1 SEHNR, CDR2 FQNEAQ (reference sequence). The CDR3 DNA is TGTGCCAGCAGCTTAAGGCCTGGACAGGGGACCTACGAGCAGTACTTC. This encodes CASSLRPGQGTYEQYF. Full variable domain (remainder filled in from reference TRBV7-9 and TRBJ2-7): DTGVSQNPRHKITKRGQNVTFRCDPISEHNRLYWYRQTLGQGPEFLTYFQNEAQLEKSRLLSDRFSAERPKGSFSTLEIQRTEQGDSAMYLCASSLRPGQGTYEQYFGPGTRLTVT.

The J gene is TRBJ1-2, the V gene TRBV4-3; D not certain. V was shortened by 0 bases and J by 2 bases, with 10 bases between the two germline ends. Germline CDR1 is LGHNA and CDR2 is YSLEER. CDR3 length equals 15 residues. CDR3 coding DNA: TGCGCCAGCAGCCAAGAAGGCACTTTGAACTATGGCTACACCTTC. Translation gives CASSQEGTLNYGYTF.

This clonotype was seen ten or more times. The chain uses TRBV5-5 and TRBJ2-2, with 9 bases identical to TRBD2. Trimming cost V 5 bases and J 2 bases; bases outside gene matches: 16. The CDR3 totals 19 residues. Germline V gene sequence: CDR1 SGHKS, CDR2 YYEKEE (reference sequence). CDR3 nucleotide sequence: TGTGCCAGCAGTCTAGACCCAATCCTAGCGGGGCACAACACCGGGGAGCTGTTTTTT. The encoded protein is CASSLDPILAGHNTGELFF.

This clonotype was counted many times. V and J are TRBV29-1 and TRBJ2-1; a possible D gene is TRBD1 (5 bases). The germline V and J ends were trimmed by 6 bases and 6 bases, with 15 bases remaining between them. CDR3 size: 13 residues. Germline V gene data show CDR1 as SQVTM and CDR2 as ANQGSEA. CDR3: CSVNDRSINEQFF. CDR3 in DNA: TGCAGCGTAAACGACAGAAGCATCAATGAGCAGTTCTTC.

This clonotype was found many times. The V call is TRBV6-5, the J call TRBJ1-1, with D possibly being TRBD1 (5 bases). The CDR3 runs to 15 residues. The germline CDR1 and CDR2 sequences are MNHEY and SVGAGI. V lost 5 bases and J lost 6, with 19 bases in between. The CDR3: CASSRVQGGVAEAFF. CDR3 DNA sequence: TGTGCCAGCAGTCGCGTCCAGGGCGGGGTCGCTGAAGCTTTCTTT.

This clonotype appeared many times. As DNA, the CDR3 is TGTGCCAGCAGTTTCGGGACAAAAAACTATGGCTACACCTTC. Residues: CASSFGTKNYGYTF. The chain links TRBV28 to TRBJ1-2; perhaps TRBD1 as D (6 bases). Germline V lookup: CDR1 MDHEN, CDR2 SYDVKM. There are 14 residues in the CDR3. V lost 3 bases to trimming and J lost 2 bases, with 10 bases between them.

This clonotype came up many times. This chain joins TRBV6-5 and TRBJ1-5; D is ambiguous. The CDR3 length is 14 residues. Germline loops: CDR1 MNHEY, CDR2 SVGAGI. The V end lost 10 bases, the J end lost 2 bases, and 15 bases lay between the germline ends. The CDR3 region is CATQRERGNQPQHF. The CDR3 region has the DNA TGTGCCACCCAACGCGAGAGGGGCAATCAGCCCCAGCATTTT.

The rearrangement links TRBV20-1 to TRBJ2-7; weak D call: TRBD1 (5 bases). This CDR3 has 14 amino acids. Deletions cut 1 base from V and 2 bases from J, with 12 bases between. Germline loops: CDR1 DFQATT, CDR2 SNEGSKA (reference sequence). For the CDR3, the DNA is TGCAGTGCTAGAGGGGAAGGGGATCCCTACGAGCAGTACTTC. Amino acid sequence: CSARGEGDPYEQYF.

This clonotype was detected ten times or more. This rearrangement joins TRBV5-1 to TRBJ2-7, with a tentative D call TRBD2 (5 bases). The germline CDR1 and CDR2 sequences are SGHRS and YFSETQ. The CDR3 covers 16 residues. V was shortened by 2 bases and J by 5 bases, with 20 bases between the two germline ends. The CDR3 protein is CASSLIGGVSGNEQYF. The DNA for the CDR3 is TGCGCCAGCAGCTTAATCGGAGGAGTCTCGGGGAACGAGCAGTACTTC.

In this sample, this clonotype turned up many times. The chain links TRBV4-1 to TRBJ2-7, with D hard to call. The CDR3 length is 15 residues. Trimming pared 0 bases from V and 2 bases from J, leaving 11 bases between. Germline values: CDR1 MGHRA, CDR2 YSYEKL. The CDR3 sequence is CASSQEWGTAYEQYF. In DNA form, the CDR3 reads TGCGCCAGCAGCCAAGAATGGGGTACCGCCTACGAGCAGTACTTC.

This clonotype was found many times. The chain has TRBV20-1 and TRBJ1-2; no reliable D call. V was cut by 3 bases and J by 5 bases, with 4 bases left in between. Per germline, CDR1 DFQATT and CDR2 SNEGSKA (reference sequence). This CDR3 region has 10 residues. CDR3 sequence (DNA): TGCAGTGCTAGGGCTTATGGCTACACCTTC. Amino acids: CSARAYGYTF.

This clonotype was seen many times. This chain joins TRBV20-1 and TRBJ2-7; D gene unclear. With 3 bases removed from V and 3 bases from J, the gap between germline ends came to 18 bases. The CDR3 sequence is 15 residues long. Germline CDR1 DFQATT, CDR2 SNEGSKA (reference sequence). The DNA of the CDR3 is TGCAGTGCTAGCAGCAAGAGGTCGGCTGTCTACGAGCAGTACTTC. This gives the protein CSASSKRSAVYEQYF.

In its sample, this clonotype was seen many times. V and J are TRBV14 and TRBJ2-2; no definite D call. CDR3 length: 13 residues. V shed 1 base and J shed 8 bases, with 8 bases lying between them. CDR1 is SGHDN, CDR2 FVKESK, per germline. DNA of the CDR3: TGTGCCAGCAGCCAAGTATATGGTGGGGAGCTGTTTTTT. Translation gives CASSQVYGGELFF.